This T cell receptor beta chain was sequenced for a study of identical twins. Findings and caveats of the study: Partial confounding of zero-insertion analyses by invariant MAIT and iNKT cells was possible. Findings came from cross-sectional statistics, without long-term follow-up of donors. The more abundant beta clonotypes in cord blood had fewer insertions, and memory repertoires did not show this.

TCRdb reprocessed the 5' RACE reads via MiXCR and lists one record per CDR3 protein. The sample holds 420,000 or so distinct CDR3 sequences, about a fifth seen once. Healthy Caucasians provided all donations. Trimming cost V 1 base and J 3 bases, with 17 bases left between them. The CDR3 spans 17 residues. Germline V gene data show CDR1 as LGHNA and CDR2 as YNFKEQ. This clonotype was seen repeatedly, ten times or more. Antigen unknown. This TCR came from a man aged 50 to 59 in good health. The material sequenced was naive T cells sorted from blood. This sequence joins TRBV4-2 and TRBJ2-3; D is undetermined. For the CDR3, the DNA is TGTGCCAGCAGCCAAGGTCTCATCCGACTTTCTACAGATACGCAGTATTTT. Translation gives CASSQGLIRLSTDTQYF.